This TCR beta chain is from a study of blood T cell repertoires in COVID-19. Everyone who took part was roughly 18 to 89 years old, and they came from over 20 US areas. Produced via immunoSEQ multiplex PCR; TCRdb's table is partial and in-frame only. The profile shows roughly 500,000 clones, roughly 90% of them singletons. The sequence was obtained from a woman aged 40 to 50 who had recovered from COVID-19. The source material was PBMCs or T cells enriched from blood (not recorded which).

Here the CDR3 DNA reads TGTGCCAGCAGTCAAGACAGATTCACCTACGAGCAGTACTTC. Translation gives CASSQDRFTYEQYF. The rearrangement links TRBV7-2 to TRBJ2-7, with a tentative D call TRBD1 (5 bases). Germline lookup yields CDR1 SGHTA and CDR2 FQGNSA. There are 14 residues in the CDR3. V was cut by 6 bases and J by 2 bases, with 14 bases left in between.